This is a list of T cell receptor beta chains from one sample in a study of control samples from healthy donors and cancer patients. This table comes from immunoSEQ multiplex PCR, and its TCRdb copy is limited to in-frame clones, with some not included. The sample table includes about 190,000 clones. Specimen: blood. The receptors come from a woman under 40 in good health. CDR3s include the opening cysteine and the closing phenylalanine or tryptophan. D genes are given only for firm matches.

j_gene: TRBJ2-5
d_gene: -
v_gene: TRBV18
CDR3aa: CASSPLDQETQYF

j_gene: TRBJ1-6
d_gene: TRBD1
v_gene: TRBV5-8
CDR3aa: CASSFRQGGSPLHF

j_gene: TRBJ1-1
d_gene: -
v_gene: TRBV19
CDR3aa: CASSEKGEEAFF

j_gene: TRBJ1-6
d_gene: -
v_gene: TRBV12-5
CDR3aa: CASGTTLSSYNSPLHF

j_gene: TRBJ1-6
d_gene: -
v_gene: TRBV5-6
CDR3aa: CASSLNGAELVHF

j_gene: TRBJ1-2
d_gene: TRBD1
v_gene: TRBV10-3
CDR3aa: CAISERTGGRQGGGYTF

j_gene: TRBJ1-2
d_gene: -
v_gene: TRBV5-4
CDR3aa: CASSLVTGGYTF

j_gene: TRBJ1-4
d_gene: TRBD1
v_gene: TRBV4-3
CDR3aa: CASSQDRGQGNEKLFF

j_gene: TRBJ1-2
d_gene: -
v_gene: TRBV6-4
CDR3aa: CASSVQGRGYGYTF

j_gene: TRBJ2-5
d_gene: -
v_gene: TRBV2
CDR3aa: CASSGYFQETQYF

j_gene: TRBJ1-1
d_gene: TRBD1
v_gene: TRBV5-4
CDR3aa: CASSFIISTGRNTEAFF

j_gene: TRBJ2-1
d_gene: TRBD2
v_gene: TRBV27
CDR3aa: CASTLAGADEQFF

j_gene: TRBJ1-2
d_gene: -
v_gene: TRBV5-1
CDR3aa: CASSFSVGARGYTF

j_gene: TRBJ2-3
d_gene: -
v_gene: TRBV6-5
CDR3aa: CASSYSRGTDTQYF

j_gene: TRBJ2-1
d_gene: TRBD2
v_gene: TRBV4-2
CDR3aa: CASSQVGTSGGAVYEQFF

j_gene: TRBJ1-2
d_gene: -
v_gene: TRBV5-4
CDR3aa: CASTSSDATSGYTF

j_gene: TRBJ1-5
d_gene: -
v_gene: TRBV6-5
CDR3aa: CASREDGTNQPQHF

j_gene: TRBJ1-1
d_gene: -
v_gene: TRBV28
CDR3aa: CASAPTLRTEAFF

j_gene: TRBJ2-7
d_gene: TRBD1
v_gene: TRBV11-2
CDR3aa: CASSPPGQAYEQYF

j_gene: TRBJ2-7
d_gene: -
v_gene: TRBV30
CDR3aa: CAWRSGQTYEQYF

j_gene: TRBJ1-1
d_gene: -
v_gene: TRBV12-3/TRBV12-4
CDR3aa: CASTQTVLNEAFF

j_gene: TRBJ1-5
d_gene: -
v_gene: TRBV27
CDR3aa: CASGGMGRNQPQHF